Shown below are 6 T cell receptor beta chains from a single sample sequenced in a study of shared clonotypes between healthy human individuals (dated by TCRdb to 2018 to 2021). Receptors were amplified or captured by the immunoSEQ multiplex PCR assay. Not all clones reach the TCRdb copy of this immuneACCESS table, which keeps in-frame sequences only. Checked studies attribute under half of the gap to unresolved V genes and leave the rest unexplained. The sample table contains a few hundred thousand clones; only one count was recorded for around 80% of them. Jointly, the top ten make up about 12% of the sample. The sequenced sample was PBMCs. All receptors derive from a woman in her thirties or forties in good health. Some clones in this sample may be carry-over from other donors' samples.

This chain links TRBV7-8 with TRBJ2-5, with D perhaps TRBD2 (5 bases). Trimming pared 0 bases from V and 2 bases from J, leaving 10 bases between. Germline V lookup: CDR1 SGHVS, CDR2 FQNEAQ. The CDR3 sequence is 15 residues long. The CDR3 sequence: CASSLAAGWQETQYF. Here the CDR3 DNA reads TGTGCCAGCAGCTTAGCTGCGGGTTGGCAAGAGACCCAGTACTTC.

The V and J genes are TRBV7-9 and TRBJ2-3; no definite D call. Trimming took off 5 bases at V and 2 bases at J, with 8 bases between the two ends. This CDR3 is 13 amino acids long. Germline assignment: CDR1 SEHNR and CDR2 FQNEAQ (reference sequence). The CDR3 nucleotides read TGTGCCAGCAGCAAAATAGACACAGATACGCAGTATTTT. Its translation is CASSKIDTDTQYF.

In this sample, this clone turned up a few times. The gene calls are TRBV6-1 and TRBJ1-2; 12 nucleotides align to TRBD1. V was pared by 2 bases and J by 8 bases, with 3 bases of the junction left unmatched. Germline V gene sequence: CDR1 MNHNS, CDR2 SASEGT. CDR3 length: 14 residues. This CDR3 reads CASSERDRGRGYTF. In DNA, the CDR3 is TGTGCCAGCAGTGAAAGGGACAGGGGGCGAGGCTACACCTTC.

For this clone: The junction differs from germline at one of its ends, possibly a read error. Other DNA sequences in this sample translate to the same CDR3. V gene TRBV28 combines with J gene TRBJ1-1; no clear D gene. This CDR3 has 15 amino acids. Germline loops: CDR1 MDHEN, CDR2 SYDVKM. As DNA, the CDR3 is TGTGCCAGCAGTTTATTGGGATTAGGGAACACCGAAGCTCTCTTT. It encodes CASSLLGLGNTEALF.

CDR3 nucleotide sequence: TGCGCCAGCAGTGATGCCGGGAGCACAGATACGCAGTATTTT. Translation: CASSDAGSTDTQYF. J is TRBJ2-3 and V is TRBV10-2; D gene uncertain. Deletions cut 3 bases from V and 0 bases from J, with 7 bases between. CDR3 length: 14 amino acids. Germline CDR1 and CDR2: WSHSY and SAAADI.

V usage is TRBV28 and J usage is TRBJ1-1; unclear D gene. V gave up 6 bases and J gave up 3 bases, with 23 bases separating them. The CDR3 runs 17 residues. The germline gives CDR1 MDHEN, CDR2 SYDVKM. The CDR3 spells CASRRIGVSARHTEAFF. CDR3 nucleotide sequence: TGTGCCAGCAGGAGAATCGGGGTATCTGCTCGTCACACTGAAGCTTTCTTT.